Below, one TCR beta chain is given with its context. The antigen this receptor binds is unknown. Germline and junction disagree at one end, which may indicate a read error. The sample belongs to a study of CD8+CD57+ T cells in acquired aplastic anemia (dated by TCRdb to between 2018 and 2020). About the study as a whole: Extracted DNA from sorted CD4+ and CD8+ cells averaged 3.2 ug, ranging from roughly 0.19 to 27.4 ug. CD8+CD57+ expansion was defined as frequency above the mean frequency observed in healthy subjects.

Taken from cysteine to phenylalanine, the CDR3 has 14 residues. The read is trimmed to its CDR3 DNA, 42 bases read in frame from base 1. CDR1 SSHAT and CDR2 FNYEAQ were looked up in the germline V gene (reference sequence). The full study reports these points: No significant difference in CD8+ Simpson's diversity was found between patients and healthy controls (P=0.060). Around 31 CD8+ CDR3 sequences were shared between patients and controls but appeared highly expressed in patients and within their immunodominant clones.

Flow cytometry had shown CD8+CD57+ cell expansion in the patients selected for sequencing. Every patient had severe acquired aplastic anemia, diagnosed using the International Study of Aplastic Anemia and Agranulocytosis and Camitta criteria. Patients had received no therapy at the time of blood sampling. The study deep-sequenced TCR repertoires of sorted CD4+ and CD8+ blood T cells from severe aplastic anemia patients and healthy subjects. Patients were enrolled in the USA under clinicaltrials.gov protocols 00001620, 01623167, 00001397, 00071045, 00081523 and 00961064. Ficoll-Paque density gradient centrifugation was used to isolate peripheral blood mononuclear cells. Before DNA was extracted, CD4+ and CD8+ T cells were sorted using either FACS or magnetic beads. Genomic DNA was used as template for profiling of TCR beta VDJ combinations and CDR3 sequences. An Illumina HiSeq 2000 was used for TCR repertoire sequencing. The authors processed their data as follows. TRBV/TRBJ rearrangement plots, CDR3 size and DJ length profiles, and Simpson's diversity index were used to evaluate the repertoires. The most abundant DNA sequence in the deep sequencing data was defined as the immunodominant clone. CDR3 amino acid sequences were checked for sharing across subjects and were also compared against the VDJdb database and published repertoires. TCRdb reprocessed the public reads (quality trimming at Q25 with fastp, clone calling with MiXCR) and kept in-frame beta chains. Duplicate CDR3 protein sequences are folded into a single record with the most common DNA and genes. TCRdb, not the original authors, processed these V and J calls. Within this sample are about 190,000 distinct CDR3 sequences, with 40% to 55% of them counted one time only. Of the sample, about 8.8% falls within the top ten clones.

This chain joins TRBV7-7 to TRBJ2-7, with 10 junctional bases fitting TRBD1. The origin of this receptor is a human donor with aplastic anemia. Source material: sorted CD4+, CD8+, or CD8+CD57+ T cells (not recorded which) from PBMCs. The CDR3 here reads CASSPGQGIYEQYF. The DNA is as follows: TGTGCTAGCAGCCCGGGACAGGGGATCTACGAGCAGTACTTC.